This T cell receptor (beta chain) derives from a study of shared clonotypes between healthy human individuals. About the research overall: The study used three CD4 naive, three CD4 memory, two CD8 naive and one CD8 memory plate per donor.

Study findings and constraints: Non-shared clonotypes had lower generation probabilities than those shared by all four donors.

V lost 8 bases, J lost 0 bases, and 16 bases lay in between. This CDR3 has 15 residues. CDR1 is LNHNV and CDR2 is YYDKDF in the germline V gene (reference sequence). As concerns this clone: Its antigen is currently unknown.

Clones were read by immunoSEQ multiplex PCR, and TCRdb kept only the in-frame ones, dropping some. The profile shows roughly 700,000 clones, roughly 88% of them singletons. The source is a man aged 18 to 29 in good health. Some clones in this sample may be carry-over from other donors' samples. Sequencing input: memory CD8+ T cells from PBMCs. Subset in this sample: CD45RO+ cells pooled with CCR7-negative TemRA cells. V gene TRBV15 combines with J gene TRBJ1-1; TRBD1 might be the D (6 bases). In DNA form, the CDR3 reads TGTGCCACCGGGCCGGACAGACGAGTGAACACTGAAGCTTTCTTT. It codes for CATGPDRRVNTEAFF.